The rows below give T cell receptor beta chains drawn from one sample of a study of tumor-infiltrating lymphocytes in primary liver carcinoma. TCRdb re-called the multiplex PCR reads with MiXCR, one entry per CDR3 protein. The data hold some 130,000 distinct CDR3 sequences, with around 70% observed a single time. Sequencing was done on a sample of tumor-adjacent normal liver tissue. The receptors shown here come from a woman aged 55-70 years with primary liver carcinoma and hepatitis B virus infection. Each CDR3 is given with its conserved first and last residue. D genes are given only for firm matches. Expanded clones are given a class, and other clones once, few, many or no size at all.

J gene | clone size | D gene | V gene | CDR3 DNA | CDR3 protein
TRBJ2-1 | . | . | TRBV2 | TGTGCCAGCAGACATGACCACAATGAGCAGTTCTTC | CASRHDHNEQFF
TRBJ1-4 | . | TRBD1 | TRBV4-1 | TGCGCCAGCAACCTCGGACAGGCCTCAACTAATGAAAAACTGTTTTTT | CASNLGQASTNEKLFF
TRBJ2-7 | . | TRBD1 | TRBV6-1 | TGTGCCAGCAGTTCCCGGACAGGGTGGGAGCAGTACTTC | CASSSRTGWEQYF
TRBJ1-1 | . | TRBD1 | TRBV5-1 | TGCGCCAACAGCTTGGGGACAGCTAACACTGAAGCTTTCTTT | CANSLGTANTEAFF
TRBJ2-7 | . | . | TRBV4-1 | TGCGCCAGCAGTCAGGCGCGCGTGAGAATTTACGAGCAGTACTTC | CASSQARVRIYEQYF
TRBJ2-2 | many | TRBD2 | TRBV6-5 | TGTGCCAGCAGTTACATTTCCTCCGGGACTATTCACACCGGGGAGCTGTTTTTT | CASSYISSGTIHTGELFF
TRBJ1-5 | . | . | TRBV4-1 | TGCGCCAGCAGCCAAGCGCCCGCAGGGATAGGAGGGGTATGGGGCAATCAGCCCCAGCATTTT | CASSQAPAGIGGVWGNQPQHF
TRBJ1-3 | . | . | TRBV28 | TGTGTCAGCAGATTATCGTCGGGTGCCGGAAACACCATATATTTT | CVSRLSSGAGNTIYF
TRBJ2-5 | many | . | TRBV6-5 | TGTGCCAGCAGTGCTTTGGACGGGGAGACCCAGTACTTC | CASSALDGETQYF
TRBJ2-1 | many | TRBD2 | TRBV7-8 | TGTGCCAGCAGCCCTGGGACTAGCAGGAGCGATGAGCAGTTCTTC | CASSPGTSRSDEQFF
TRBJ1-3 | . | TRBD1 | TRBV11-2 | TGTGCCAGTAGCTCTGACAGGGCCTCTGGAAACACCATGTATTTT | CASSSDRASGNTMYF
TRBJ1-2 | many | . | TRBV12-3/TRBV12-4 | TGTGCCAGCAGTTTTCGGGGGGCGCTTGGCTACACCTTC | CASSFRGALGYTF
TRBJ2-1 | . | TRBD2 | TRBV6-1 | TGTGCCGACAGTTTATCGGGAGGGAATCTTAACAATGAGCAGTTCTTC | CADSLSGGNLNNEQFF
TRBJ2-1 | . | . | TRBV12-3/TRBV12-4 | TGTGCCAGCAGTCAACTAGGTCGCGAGCAGTTCTTC | CASSQLGREQFF
TRBJ1-1 | . | . | TRBV6-2/TRBV6-3 | TGTGCGAGCAGTTACGGCGGACGGAGGAGCATTAAAGCTTTCTTT | CASSYGGRRSIKAFF
TRBJ2-2 | . | . | TRBV11-1 | TGTGCCAGCAGACCGAGTCTTGACATCGGGGATCTGTTTTTT | CASRPSLDIGDLFF
TRBJ1-5 | many | . | TRBV4-2 | TGTGCCAGCAGCCAAGGGGACAGCAATCAGCCCCAGCATTTT | CASSQGDSNQPQHF
TRBJ2-7 | . | . | TRBV28 | TGTGCCTGCAGTCCCCAGACTCCGACAAGCTCCTACGAGCAGTACTTC | CACSPQTPTSSYEQYF
TRBJ1-1 | . | . | TRBV5-4 | TGTGCCAGCAGCTTGCGGTACCCGCCGAACGTTGAAGCTTTCTTT | CASSLRYPPNVEAFF
TRBJ2-7 | many | . | TRBV28 | TGTGCCAGCAGTTCGGAGGGATACGAGCAGTACTTC | CASSSEGYEQYF
TRBJ2-1 | . | . | TRBV6-2/TRBV6-3 | TGTGCCAGCAGATATGGCATGGGACGAACCTACAATGAGCAATTCTTC | CASRYGMGRTYNEQFF
TRBJ2-7 | . | TRBD1 | TRBV29-1 | TGTAGCGCCAGCCGGGACAGGGGTATCGAGCACTACTTC | CSASRDRGIEHYF
TRBJ1-5 | . | TRBD1 | TRBV6-6 | TGTGCCAGCAGTCCTACAGGGGTTAGCAATCAGCCCCGACATTTT | CASSPTGVSNQPRHF
TRBJ2-3 | many | TRBD2 | TRBV6-1 | TGTGCCAGCAGTGAAGCGGTCCTGCGGGGGGCCGATACGCAGTATTTT | CASSEAVLRGADTQYF
TRBJ2-7 | . | . | TRBV29-1 | TGCGGCGTTGAAGGGTCCTTTGGTGAGCAATACTTC | CGVEGSFGEQYF
TRBJ1-2 | few | . | TRBV6-1 | TGTGCCAGCAGTGATGTCGGAAAAGAGATTTATGGTTACACCTTC | CASSDVGKEIYGYTF
TRBJ1-5 | . | . | TRBV28 | TGTGCCAGCATCACAAGAGTCAGTGGCAATCAGTCCCAGCATTTT | CASITRVSGNQSQHF
TRBJ2-5 | . | TRBD2 | TRBV29-1 | TGCAGCGTTACCAAGGGACTAGCAGCTATGAAGGAGACCCAGTACTTC | CSVTKGLAAMKETQYF